A selection of T cell receptor beta chains follows, all from one sample in a study of T cell responses to AZD1222 COVID-19 vaccine. Profiling relied on immunoSEQ multiplex PCR, and the TCRdb table lists in-frame clones only, not all of them. The table has some 130,000 clones, over 75% seen once. Material: peripheral blood, obtained on day 0 of AZD1222 vaccination. The receptors shown here come from an adult in good health. Each CDR3 is given with its conserved first and last residue. A D gene is named only where the DNA matches it firmly. The listing skips clone size in some rows; elsewhere it reads once, few, many or a size class.

d_gene: NA; len: 14; v_gene: TRBV7-3; j_gene: TRBJ1-5; abundance: NA; CDR3nt: TGTGCCAGCAGCTTAGCCGGGGGCAATCAGCCCCAGCATTTT; CDR3aa: CASSLAGGNQPQHF
d_gene: NA; len: 13; v_gene: TRBV6-6; j_gene: TRBJ2-1; abundance: NA; CDR3nt: TGTGCCAGCAGTTACTCAGAATACAATGAGCAGTTCTTC; CDR3aa: CASSYSEYNEQFF
d_gene: NA; len: 15; v_gene: TRBV18; j_gene: TRBJ1-1; abundance: NA; CDR3nt: TGTGCCAGCTCACCACCTGGTGGCCAGAACACTGAAGCTTTCTTT; CDR3aa: CASSPPGGQNTEAFF
d_gene: NA; len: 17; v_gene: TRBV21-1; j_gene: TRBJ2-5; abundance: NA; CDR3nt: TGTGCCAGCAGCAAAGAAGAAGGGGGCGGGAGGCAAGAGACCCAGTACTTC; CDR3aa: CASSKEEGGGRQETQYF
d_gene: NA; len: 15; v_gene: TRBV5-6; j_gene: TRBJ2-1; abundance: NA; CDR3nt: TGTGCCAGCAGCTTTCAGGGCAGCTCCTACAATGAGCAGTTCTTC; CDR3aa: CASSFQGSSYNEQFF
d_gene: TRBD1; len: 17; v_gene: TRBV18; j_gene: TRBJ1-3; abundance: NA; CDR3nt: TGTGCCAGCTCACCTAGGCCGCAGGGGGCCCCTGGAAACACCATATATTTT; CDR3aa: CASSPRPQGAPGNTIYF
d_gene: NA; len: 14; v_gene: TRBV6-4; j_gene: TRBJ2-3; abundance: NA; CDR3nt: TGTGCCACCCCTCGTCGGGGGCGCACAGATACGCAGTATTTT; CDR3aa: CATPRRGRTDTQYF
d_gene: NA; len: 16; v_gene: TRBV10-3; j_gene: TRBJ1-5; abundance: NA; CDR3nt: TGTGCCATCAGCGAAGTATTTACAGGGACCGGACAGCCCCAGCATTTT; CDR3aa: CAISEVFTGTGQPQHF
d_gene: NA; len: 13; v_gene: TRBV6-5; j_gene: TRBJ1-4; abundance: NA; CDR3nt: TGTGCCAGCAGTTACACTACGAATGAAAAACTGTTTTTT; CDR3aa: CASSYTTNEKLFF
d_gene: NA; len: 13; v_gene: TRBV27; j_gene: TRBJ1-6; abundance: NA; CDR3nt: TGTGCCAGCAGTGCTAACAGGGTTTCACCCCTCCACTTT; CDR3aa: CASSANRVSPLHF
d_gene: NA; len: 15; v_gene: TRBV4-2; j_gene: TRBJ2-1; abundance: NA; CDR3nt: TGTGCCAGCAGCCAAAGGACTAATAGAAACAATGAGCAGTTCTTC; CDR3aa: CASSQRTNRNNEQFF
d_gene: NA; len: 16; v_gene: TRBV19; j_gene: TRBJ1-5; abundance: NA; CDR3nt: TGTGCCAGTAGCCGGCGGGAAACTTATAGCAATCAGCCCCAGCATTTT; CDR3aa: CASSRRETYSNQPQHF
d_gene: NA; len: 17; v_gene: TRBV5-4; j_gene: TRBJ2-1; abundance: NA; CDR3nt: TGTGCCAGCAGCCCCGGACCTGTCGGGACCCGACGGTATGAGCAGTTCTTC; CDR3aa: CASSPGPVGTRRYEQFF
d_gene: NA; len: 18; v_gene: TRBV5-1; j_gene: TRBJ2-5; abundance: NA; CDR3nt: TGCGCCAGCAGCTGGGGAAATCCGGGACGGTCGTACCAAGAGACCCAGTACTTC; CDR3aa: CASSWGNPGRSYQETQYF
d_gene: TRBD1; len: 14; v_gene: TRBV14; j_gene: TRBJ2-6; abundance: NA; CDR3nt: TGTGCCAGCAGCCAGGGACAGGGGGCCAACGTCCTGACTTTC; CDR3aa: CASSQGQGANVLTF
d_gene: NA; len: 15; v_gene: TRBV30; j_gene: TRBJ2-1; abundance: NA; CDR3nt: TGTGCCTGGAGTCATCGGGAGTCCGGCTACAATGAGCAGTTCTTC; CDR3aa: CAWSHRESGYNEQFF
d_gene: TRBD1; len: 16; v_gene: TRBV5-1; j_gene: TRBJ2-7; abundance: NA; CDR3nt: TGCGCCAGCAGCCTGGAACCGGGACAGGGACTGTACGAGCAGTACTTC; CDR3aa: CASSLEPGQGLYEQYF
d_gene: NA; len: 16; v_gene: TRBV5-1; j_gene: TRBJ2-2; abundance: NA; CDR3nt: TGCGCCAGCAGATTACAGGGTGATATCAACACCGGGGAGCTGTTTTTT; CDR3aa: CASRLQGDINTGELFF
d_gene: NA; len: 13; v_gene: TRBV19; j_gene: TRBJ1-1; abundance: few; CDR3nt: TGTGCCAGTAGTATTTACCGCGACACTGAAGCTTTCTTT; CDR3aa: CASSIYRDTEAFF
d_gene: TRBD1; len: 15; v_gene: TRBV14; j_gene: TRBJ1-6; abundance: NA; CDR3nt: TGTGCCAGCAGCCAAACAGGGGGCGCCTATTCACCCCTCCACTTT; CDR3aa: CASSQTGGAYSPLHF
d_gene: TRBD2; len: 15; v_gene: TRBV18; j_gene: TRBJ2-1; abundance: NA; CDR3nt: TGTGCCAGCTCAGTACGCGGGGGGGCTAACAATGAGCAGTTCTTC; CDR3aa: CASSVRGGANNEQFF
d_gene: NA; len: 15; v_gene: TRBV6-5; j_gene: TRBJ2-3; abundance: NA; CDR3nt: TGTGCCAGCAGTTACTCTGGACGGAGCACAGATACGCAGTATTTT; CDR3aa: CASSYSGRSTDTQYF
d_gene: NA; len: 15; v_gene: TRBV5-5; j_gene: TRBJ1-1; abundance: NA; CDR3nt: TGTGCCAGCAGCTTGGTCGCGGGGGCAGGCACTGAAGCTTTCTTT; CDR3aa: CASSLVAGAGTEAFF
d_gene: NA; len: 13; v_gene: TRBV12-3/TRBV12-4; j_gene: TRBJ2-1; abundance: NA; CDR3nt: TGTGCCAGCAGTTTAGGGGGGGCGGATGAGCAGTTCTTC; CDR3aa: CASSLGGADEQFF
d_gene: NA; len: 15; v_gene: TRBV15; j_gene: TRBJ2-7; abundance: once; CDR3nt: TGTGCCACCAGCAGAGGCCGACTTGTCTCCTACGAGCAGTACTTC; CDR3aa: CATSRGRLVSYEQYF
d_gene: NA; len: 16; v_gene: TRBV5-6; j_gene: TRBJ1-3; abundance: many; CDR3nt: TGTGCCAGCAGCGAAGGAGGTATGGGGGGCGCGGACACCATATATTTT; CDR3aa: CASSEGGMGGADTIYF
d_gene: NA; len: 12; v_gene: TRBV14; j_gene: TRBJ1-1; abundance: once; CDR3nt: TGTGCCAGCAGCCCACTGTCAGTCGAAGCTTTCTTT; CDR3aa: CASSPLSVEAFF
d_gene: NA; len: 15; v_gene: TRBV24-1; j_gene: TRBJ2-3; abundance: NA; CDR3nt: TGTGCCACCAGTGCCCGACAGGATTTCACAGATACGCAGTATTTT; CDR3aa: CATSARQDFTDTQYF
d_gene: NA; len: 14; v_gene: TRBV9; j_gene: TRBJ2-2; abundance: once; CDR3nt: TGTGCCAGCAGCGGCCGGGCCACAACCGGGGAGCTGTTTTTT; CDR3aa: CASSGRATTGELFF
d_gene: TRBD2; len: 13; v_gene: TRBV5-3; j_gene: TRBJ2-1; abundance: NA; CDR3nt: TGTGCCTACACGGGGGGCTCCTACAATGAGCAGTTCTTC; CDR3aa: CAYTGGSYNEQFF
d_gene: NA; len: 11; v_gene: TRBV18; j_gene: TRBJ2-2; abundance: NA; CDR3nt: TGTGCCAGCTCACCGCGCGGGGAGCTGTTTTTT; CDR3aa: CASSPRGELFF
d_gene: NA; len: 11; v_gene: TRBV12-3/TRBV12-4; j_gene: TRBJ2-5; abundance: NA; CDR3nt: TGTGCCAGCAGTTTAGGGGAGACCCAGTACTTC; CDR3aa: CASSLGETQYF